The 22 T cell receptor beta chains below all came from one sample that was sequenced in a study of CD8+ T cells in alopecia areata. RNA was extracted and reverse transcribed into cDNA as the sequencing template. Clones were sequenced by immunoSEQ multiplex PCR, and TCRdb holds only the in-frame ones, with some missing. The sample records 95,000 to 100,000 clones, roughly three fifths being singletons. Treatment indicated: oral pan-JAK inhibitor, 5-10 mg twice daily. This sample comprised CD8+ T cells sorted from blood, obtained at week 4, from a patient treated with tofacitinib. These receptors were obtained from a human donor with alopecia areata.

This clone was counted only a few times. The chain uses TRBV4-1 and TRBJ1-1; D unresolved. Germline lookup yields CDR1 MGHRA and CDR2 YSYEKL. This CDR3 contains 12 residues. V shed 1 base and J shed 4 bases, with 4 bases lying between them. The CDR3 sequence: CASSQGTTEAFF. In DNA, the CDR3 is TGCGCCAGCAGCCAAGGGACCACTGAAGCTTTCTTT.

This chain links TRBV6-5 with TRBJ2-1, with TRBD1 as a possible D gene (5 bases). Germline CDR1 is MNHEY and CDR2 is SVGAGI. This CDR3 is built from 12 residues. Trimming shortened V by 6 bases and J by 7 bases, and 10 bases separated the two germline ends. CDR3: CASSQGRNEQFF. As DNA, the CDR3 is TGTGCCAGCAGCCAGGGTCGGAATGAGCAGTTCTTC.

This clone appeared a few times. This chain connects TRBV30 to TRBJ2-3; possibly TRBD1 or TRBD2 for D (5 bases each). The V gene's germline CDR1 is GTSNPN and CDR2 SVGIG (reference sequence). This CDR3 has 13 amino acids. V was cut by 1 base and J by 6 bases, with 11 bases left in between. The CDR3 DNA sequence: TGTGCCTGGAGTGGGGGGTACAGGGATACGCAGTATTTT. Protein product: CAWSGGYRDTQYF.

The chain is built from TRBV13 and TRBJ2-5; D is perhaps TRBD1 (5 bases). CDR1 and CDR2 from the germline V gene are PRHDT and FYEKMQ (reference sequence). The CDR3 has 14 residues. Between the trimmed V and J ends, which lost 8 bases and 3 bases, there was a span of 16 bases. The CDR3 loop reads CASHQAGNKETQYF. The CDR3 nucleotides read TGTGCCAGCCATCAAGCAGGGAATAAAGAGACCCAGTACTTC.

This clone has just a few counts. The chain is built from TRBV5-1 and TRBJ2-1, with TRBD2 matching 10 bases. The CDR3 runs 18 residues. V dropped 4 bases and J dropped 2; count of bases not matched to a gene: 12. The germline V gene encodes CDR1 SGHRS and CDR2 YFSETQ. The CDR3 spells CASSLMDSGGMPYNEQFF. CDR3 DNA sequence: TGCGCCAGCAGCCTTATGGATAGCGGGGGGATGCCCTACAATGAGCAGTTCTTC.

This clone turned up a few times. For the CDR3, the DNA is TGTGCCATCAGTGAAGTTGGCAGGGTATGGGAGCAGTTCTTC. This encodes CAISEVGRVWEQFF. The chain has TRBV10-3 and TRBJ2-1, with D possibly TRBD1 on 5 matching bases. Trimming removed 3 bases from V and 10 bases from J, with 16 bases in between. The CDR3 runs 14 residues. Germline CDR1 ENHRY, CDR2 SYGVKD.

The chain has TRBV4-1 and TRBJ2-7; 8 nucleotides match TRBD1. Looked up from germline, CDR1 is MGHRA and CDR2 is YSYEKL. CDR3 length equals 18 residues. J was trimmed by 2 bases and V by 0 bases; bases with no gene match: 12. The CDR3 region is CASSQETETGVIAYEQYF. Here the CDR3 DNA reads TGCGCCAGCAGCCAAGAAACTGAGACAGGGGTGATCGCCTACGAGCAGTACTTC.

This clone was observed a single time. The rearrangement joins TRBV13 to TRBJ2-5, with TRBD2 as a possible D gene (6 bases). V dropped 1 base and J dropped 1 base, with 13 bases sitting between them. Germline CDR1 reads PRHDT; CDR2 reads FYEKMQ (reference sequence). CDR3 length equals 16 residues. The CDR3 DNA sequence: TGTGCCAGCAGCTTAGTTCCTAGCGAGAGCCAAGAGACCCAGTACTTC. Its protein is CASSLVPSESQETQYF.

The J gene is TRBJ2-3, the V gene TRBV7-9; unclear D gene. This CDR3 spans 13 amino acids. In germline, CDR1 is SEHNR, CDR2 FQNEAQ (reference sequence). Trimming took off 1 base at V and 2 bases at J, with 4 bases between the two ends. CDR3 in amino acids: CASSLGHTDTQYF. The CDR3 region has the DNA TGTGCCAGCAGCTTAGGCCACACAGATACGCAGTATTTT.

This clone was seen just once. The V gene is TRBV9, the J gene TRBJ2-5, with D perhaps matching TRBD1 or TRBD2 (6 bases each). Germline V gene data show CDR1 as SGDLS and CDR2 as YYNGEE. CDR3 length: 15 residues. Trimming removed 2 bases at V and 1 base at J, with 12 bases between. The CDR3, as DNA: TGTGCCAGCAGCGTGAGAAGGGGGGTCCAAGAGACCCAGTACTTC. Translating gives CASSVRRGVQETQYF.

V and J are TRBV5-1 and TRBJ2-7; D may be TRBD1 or TRBD2 (6 bases each). The CDR3 consists of 16 residues. V gave up 0 bases and J gave up 0 bases, with 13 bases separating them. CDR1 SGHRS and CDR2 YFSETQ come from the germline V gene. CDR3: CASSLGWRGSSYEQYF. The CDR3 DNA reads TGCGCCAGCAGCTTGGGGTGGAGGGGGAGCTCCTACGAGCAGTACTTC.

Worth noting for this clone: The junction does not match germline at one end; this may be a read error. This chain joins TRBV5-6 and TRBJ1-2; possibly TRBD1 for D (5 bases). In germline, CDR1 is SGHDT, CDR2 YYEEEE. This CDR3 has 12 amino acids. For the CDR3, the DNA is TGTGCCAGCACCTTGGGGACGGGCGGCTACACCTTC. This sequence encodes CASTLGTGGYTF.

The V call is TRBV5-1, the J call TRBJ2-7; 11 bases match TRBD2. Germline loops: CDR1 SGHRS, CDR2 YFSETQ. The CDR3 covers 16 residues. V was clipped by 0 bases and J by 4 bases; unmatched bases: 6. The CDR3, as DNA: TGCGCCAGCAGCTTGGTTAGCGGGAGGGCCGGTTACGAGCAGTACTTC. Residues: CASSLVSGRAGYEQYF.

The chain employs TRBV15 and TRBJ2-7; D possibly uses TRBD1 or TRBD2 (5 bases each). The CDR3 loop spans 16 amino acids. In germline, CDR1 is LNHNV, CDR2 YYDKDF (reference sequence). V lost 3 bases, J lost 2 bases, and 17 bases lay in between. This CDR3 is CATSSGTGTVTYEQYF. CDR3 DNA: TGTGCCACCAGCAGCGGAACCGGGACGGTAACCTACGAGCAGTACTTC.

The chain carries TRBV7-2 and TRBJ2-5; weak D call: TRBD2 (5 bases). The CDR3 has 14 amino acids. Germline V gives CDR1 SGHTA, CDR2 FQGNSA. V shed 1 base and J shed 4 bases, with 10 bases lying between them. The CDR3 protein is CASSLGGGRETQYF. The DNA of the CDR3 is TGTGCCAGCAGCTTAGGAGGAGGTCGAGAGACCCAGTACTTC.

The CDR3 sequence is CASSFGTGTRNQPQHF. CDR3 sequence (DNA): TGTGCCAGCAGCTTTGGGACAGGGACCCGCAATCAGCCCCAGCATTTT. The chain carries TRBV5-6 and TRBJ1-5; 9 bases align to TRBD1. Germline assignment: CDR1 SGHDT and CDR2 YYEEEE. The length of the CDR3 is 16 residues. Trimming cost V 2 bases and J 2 bases; bases outside gene matches: 5.

J is TRBJ2-1 and V is TRBV30; D is unresolved. Deletions cut 5 bases from V and 6 bases from J, with 20 bases between. Germline V gene lookup returns CDR1 GTSNPN and CDR2 SVGIG (reference sequence). This CDR3 is 15 amino acids long. CDR3 sequence reads: CAWSVDMVPGNEQFF. The CDR3 DNA reads TGTGCCTGGTCGGTTGACATGGTTCCTGGCAATGAGCAGTTCTTC.

J is TRBJ2-7 and V is TRBV29-1; no firm D call. There are 12 residues in the CDR3. Germline V gives CDR1 SQVTM, CDR2 ANQGSEA. V was trimmed by 5 bases and J by 2 bases, leaving 10 bases between them. CDR3 loop: CSVSAKPYEQYF. As DNA, the CDR3 is TGCAGCGTTTCGGCAAAACCCTACGAGCAGTACTTC.

The chain employs TRBV10-3 and TRBJ2-1; D is possibly TRBD2 (6 bases). Trimming stripped 10 bases from V and 8 bases from J, with 12 bases between. Germline values: CDR1 ENHRY, CDR2 SYGVKD. This CDR3 has 11 amino acids. The CDR3 is CATGGSDEQFF. CDR3 sequence (DNA): TGTGCCACCGGGGGAAGCGATGAGCAGTTCTTC.

The chain uses TRBV27 and TRBJ2-1, with 7 bases lining up with TRBD2. The CDR3 sequence is 17 residues long. The trim removed 2 bases at V and 4 bases at J, leaving 11 bases unmatched. Germline V gene data show CDR1 as MNHEY and CDR2 as SMNVEV (reference sequence). The CDR3 here is CASSLVGPGGSYNEQFF. CDR3 DNA: TGTGCCAGCAGTTTAGTCGGACCGGGCGGGAGTTACAATGAGCAGTTCTTC.

The chain couples TRBV4-3 to TRBJ2-5; no clear D gene. The V end lost 4 bases, the J end lost 1 base, and 13 bases lay between the germline ends. Germline loops: CDR1 LGHNA, CDR2 YSLEER. The CDR3 has 15 amino acids. The CDR3: CASSPMDGGQETQYF. The CDR3 coding sequence is TGCGCCAGCAGCCCGATGGACGGCGGCCAAGAGACCCAGTACTTC.

This chain joins TRBV29-1 and TRBJ2-1; D is unclear. This CDR3 has 14 residues. Germline V gene sequence: CDR1 SQVTM, CDR2 ANQGSEA. The V end was cut by 3 bases, the J end by 4 bases, with 13 bases between. The CDR3 here is CSVDHHSPYNEQFF. The CDR3 DNA sequence: TGCAGCGTTGACCATCATTCCCCGTACAATGAGCAGTTCTTC.